Below, 31 T cell receptor beta chains from the same sample are listed, as sequenced in a study of identical twins. TCRdb re-called the 5' RACE reads with MiXCR, one entry per CDR3 protein. The sample holds under 500,000 distinct CDR3 sequences; 13% to 15% are singletons and the top ten take approximately 0.98%. The same sample was also used in a study of yellow fever vaccine responses in identical twins.

The sample consisted of CD4+ T cells sorted from blood. The receptors were gathered from a woman aged 18 to 35 in good health.

There are a few counts of this clonotype. This sequence joins TRBV10-2 and TRBJ2-1; no clear D. Trimming pared 9 bases from V and 9 bases from J, leaving 18 bases between. Per germline, CDR1 WSHSY and CDR2 SAAADI. The CDR3 runs 13 residues. CDR3 in amino acids: CASQRWVVGEQFF. In nucleotides, the CDR3 is TGCGCCAGTCAACGGTGGGTAGTTGGTGAGCAGTTCTTC.

In this sample, this clonotype turned up a few times. The rearrangement links TRBV28 to TRBJ2-6, with D unclear. Per germline, CDR1 MDHEN and CDR2 SYDVKM. V was pared by 6 bases and J by 0 bases, with 12 bases between. The CDR3 has 16 amino acids. In nucleotides, the CDR3 is TGTGCCAGCAGCCCTCCTACCCCCTCTGGGGCCAACGTCCTGACTTTC. Amino acids: CASSPPTPSGANVLTF.

This clonotype was seen a few times. The CDR3 DNA sequence: TGTGCCAGCAGCGGGACCATGGCCGGGGAGCTGTTTTTT. It is translated as CASSGTMAGELFF. V and J are TRBV6-1 and TRBJ2-2; D may be TRBD1 or TRBD2 (5 bases each). Trimming pared 6 bases from V and 6 bases from J, leaving 11 bases between. The CDR3 runs 13 residues. From germline, CDR1 is MNHNS and CDR2 SASEGT.

The genes are TRBV5-5 and TRBJ1-6; maybe TRBD1 (5 bases). The CDR3 contains 14 residues. Germline CDR1 and CDR2: SGHKS and YYEKEE (reference sequence). Trimming removed 1 base at V and 6 bases at J, with 8 bases between. CDR3 sequence reads: CASSLQGVNSPLHF. The CDR3 DNA reads as TGTGCCAGCAGCTTGCAGGGAGTTAATTCACCCCTCCACTTT.

The CDR3 region has the DNA TGTGCCACCAGCAGCAGGCCTGTAGGAGTCTACGAGCAGTACTTC. Its protein product is CATSSRPVGVYEQYF. The rearrangement joins TRBV15 to TRBJ2-7; D remains ambiguous. V lost 3 bases, J lost 3 bases, and 15 bases lay in between. Germline CDR1 and CDR2: LNHNV and YYDKDF (reference sequence). The CDR3 has 15 amino acids.

The chain uses TRBV30 and TRBJ2-3; 12 positions match TRBD2. From germline, CDR1 is GTSNPN and CDR2 SVGIG (reference sequence). V lost 3 bases to trimming and J lost 4 bases; unmatched junction nucleotides: 2. The CDR3 totals 14 residues. The CDR3 sequence is CAWRTSGRSDTQYF. In nucleotides, the CDR3 is TGTGCCTGGAGGACTAGCGGGAGATCAGATACGCAGTATTTT.

In this sample, this clonotype turned up many times. This chain links TRBV6-1 with TRBJ2-1; 8 nucleotides line up with TRBD1. The CDR3 sequence is 15 residues long. Trimming took 7 bases from V and 6 from J; bases not matched to a gene: 11. Per germline, CDR1 MNHNS and CDR2 SASEGT. The DNA of the CDR3 is TGTGCCAGCACCCCCCACAGGGGGGCCGGCAATGAGCAGTTCTTC. As protein: CASTPHRGAGNEQFF.

This clonotype appeared many times. The V call is TRBV4-2, the J call TRBJ2-1, with TRBD2 identical over 10 bases. The ends lost 1 base at V and 0 bases at J; junction bases unmatched: 6. The CDR3 has 18 residues. CDR1 is LGHNA, CDR2 YNFKEQ, per germline. The CDR3 here is CASSQGRASGSSYNEQFF. The CDR3, as DNA: TGTGCCAGCAGCCAAGGAAGGGCTAGCGGGAGCTCCTACAATGAGCAGTTCTTC.

Only a few counts were recorded for this clonotype. The J gene is TRBJ2-1, the V gene TRBV6-5; 10 bases fit TRBD1. Germline CDR1 MNHEY, CDR2 SVGAGI. This CDR3 comprises 16 residues. J gave up 8 bases and V 2 bases, and 9 bases lay outside the gene matches. CDR3 sequence: CASSYGTGTGVDEQFF. The CDR3 DNA follows: TGTGCCAGCAGTTACGGGACCGGGACAGGGGTGGATGAGCAGTTCTTC.

This clonotype has ten or more counts. The genes are TRBV15 and TRBJ2-5; maybe TRBD2 (5 bases). The V gene lost 1 base and the J gene lost 4 bases, with 7 bases spanning the gap. The germline V gene has CDR1 LNHNV and CDR2 YYDKDF (reference sequence). The length of the CDR3 is 13 residues. CDR3 DNA: TGTGCCACCAGCAGAGGGGCGGGAGAGACCCAGTACTTC. It yields the protein CATSRGAGETQYF.

This clonotype was seen only a few times. J is TRBJ2-4 and V is TRBV28; unclear D gene. This CDR3 is 11 amino acids long. V lost 6 bases to trimming and J lost 6 bases, with 6 bases between them. CDR1 and CDR2 from the germline V gene are MDHEN and SYDVKM. This CDR3 is CASRLGNIQYF. CDR3 bases: TGTGCCAGCAGGCTAGGAAACATTCAGTACTTC.

The V call is TRBV3-1, the J call TRBJ2-1; 9 nucleotides match TRBD1. The germline V gene has CDR1 LGHDT and CDR2 YNNKEL (reference sequence). The V segment lost 5 bases and the J segment 1 base; nucleotides outside the gene matches: 6. This CDR3 region has 16 residues. The CDR3 bases are TGTGCCAGCAGCTCCCGGGACAGGGTGTCCTACAATGAGCAGTTCTTC. This sequence encodes CASSSRDRVSYNEQFF.

In its sample, this clonotype was seen a few times. This CDR3 reads CASSRLAGGMQETQYF. In nucleotides, the CDR3 is TGTGCCAGCAGTCGGCTAGCGGGAGGGATGCAAGAGACCCAGTACTTC. The V call is TRBV12-3 or TRBV12-4, the J call TRBJ2-5; 12 bases are a match to TRBD2. V was pared by 5 bases and J by 2 bases, with 6 bases of the junction left unmatched. This CDR3 region has 16 residues.

This clonotype appeared a few times. V gene TRBV5-6 combines with J gene TRBJ2-7; D gene uncertain. The V end lost 4 bases, the J end lost 6 bases, and 14 bases lay between the germline ends. Germline V lookup: CDR1 SGHDT, CDR2 YYEEEE. The CDR3 consists of 13 residues. The CDR3 spells CASSLQGKSEQYF. The CDR3, as DNA: TGTGCCAGCAGCCTCCAAGGAAAGAGCGAGCAGTACTTC.

The rearrangement links TRBV7-9 to TRBJ2-3; no reliable D call. Germline CDR1 reads SEHNR; CDR2 reads FQNEAQ (reference sequence). This CDR3 contains 12 residues. Trimming took off 8 bases at V and 6 bases at J, with 12 bases between the two ends. The CDR3 DNA follows: TGTGCCAGCGCCCTTCTTAGGGATACGCAGTATTTT. This gives the protein CASALLRDTQYF.

V is TRBV2 and J is TRBJ1-5; no definite D call. Germline V gene sequence: CDR1 SNHLY, CDR2 FYNNEI. The CDR3 runs to 14 residues. Deletions cut 2 bases from V and 3 bases from J, with 8 bases between. DNA of the CDR3: TGTGCCAGCAGTGAACGCACACCCAATCAGCCCCAGCATTTT. It translates to CASSERTPNQPQHF. The entire variable domain, with the rest obtained from reference TRBV2 and TRBJ1-5, is as follows: EPEVTQTPSHQVTQMGQEVILRCVPISNHLYFYWYRQILGQKVEFLVSFYNNEISEKSEIFDDQFSVERPDGSNFTLKIRSTKLEDSAMYFCASSERTPNQPQHFGDGTRLSIL.

In this sample, this clonotype turned up many times. The chain recombines TRBV20-1 with TRBJ2-3, with 7 bases matching TRBD2. Germline values: CDR1 DFQATT, CDR2 SNEGSKA (reference sequence). The CDR3 has 14 residues. V gave up 3 bases and J gave up 6 bases; unmatched junction bases: 9. CDR3 sequence reads: CSASSSLADDTQYF. Here the CDR3 DNA reads TGCAGTGCTAGTAGTAGCCTAGCGGACGATACGCAGTATTTT.

This clonotype was recorded a few times. The V gene is TRBV5-1, the J gene TRBJ2-1; D is perhaps TRBD1 or TRBD2 (5 bases each). This CDR3 comprises 17 residues. The V end lost 2 bases, the J end lost 0 bases, and 15 bases lay between the germline ends. Germline-derived CDR1 and CDR2 are SGHRS and YFSETQ. This CDR3 reads CASSFRTGTPSYNEQFF. DNA of the CDR3: TGCGCCAGCAGCTTTCGGACCGGGACCCCCTCCTACAATGAGCAGTTCTTC.

This clonotype was seen more than once but under ten times. The genes are TRBV19 and TRBJ2-3; TRBD2 matches at 7 bases. This CDR3 spans 16 amino acids. Germline CDR1 and CDR2: LNHDA and SQIVND (reference sequence). With V trimmed by 7 bases and J by 4 bases, 14 bases remained unmatched. DNA for the CDR3: TGTGCCAGTACCGACGGGGCGGGGGTGGACGCAGATACGCAGTATTTT. Translation: CASTDGAGVDADTQYF.

Many counts were recorded for this clonotype. The chain links TRBV5-1 to TRBJ2-3; D possibly uses TRBD1 or TRBD2 (5 bases each). Germline-derived CDR1 and CDR2 are SGHRS and YFSETQ. V lost 4 bases and J lost 0, with 12 bases in between. The CDR3 runs 15 residues. In nucleotides, the CDR3 is TGCGCCAGCAGCCCCCTGGGACGCAGCACAGATACGCAGTATTTT. Encoded protein: CASSPLGRSTDTQYF.

J is TRBJ1-6 and V is TRBV20-1, with 7 positions matching TRBD1. This CDR3 is built from 14 residues. V lost 5 bases and J lost 7; bases outside the gene matches: 8. Germline V lookup: CDR1 DFQATT, CDR2 SNEGSKA (reference sequence). Here the CDR3 reads CSAAVQGKNSPLHF. In nucleotides, the CDR3 is TGCAGTGCTGCCGTACAGGGGAAAAATTCACCCCTCCACTTT.

The V call is TRBV29-1, the J call TRBJ2-3; D might be TRBD1 (5 bases). The CDR3 has 15 residues. Trimming took off 6 bases at V and 0 bases at J, with 16 bases between the two ends. In germline, CDR1 is SQVTM, CDR2 ANQGSEA. CDR3 bases: TGCAGCGTACCACCACAGGAAACTAGCACAGATACGCAGTATTTT. Translating gives CSVPPQETSTDTQYF.

This chain joins TRBV10-3 and TRBJ2-3, with no clear D. The CDR3 has 15 residues. Germline CDR1 is ENHRY and CDR2 is SYGVKD. V dropped 0 bases and J dropped 3 bases, with 10 bases sitting between them. The CDR3 spells CAISESAPATDTQYF. The CDR3, as DNA: TGTGCCATCAGTGAGTCGGCCCCGGCGACAGATACGCAGTATTTT.

As to this clonotype: A much bigger clone sits one base away, suggesting this may be a read error. J is TRBJ2-7 and V is TRBV29-1; 8 nucleotides line up with TRBD1. The V gene's germline CDR1 is SQVTM and CDR2 ANQGSEA. The CDR3 length is 13 residues. The V and J ends lost 4 bases and 1 base, in that order; junction bases with no gene match: 3. CDR3 protein: CSVGQGRSYEQYF. CDR3 nucleotide sequence: TGCAGCGTTGGACAGGGGAGATCCTACGAGCAGTACTTC.

This clonotype has only a few counts. The gene calls are TRBV6-4 and TRBJ2-1; 7 positions agree with TRBD1. With 0 bases clipped from V and 9 bases from J, the junction kept 8 bases outside the gene matches. Germline loops: CDR1 MRHNA, CDR2 SNTAGT. This CDR3 has 15 residues. CDR3 in amino acids: CASSDSFGRGSEQFF. CDR3 in DNA: TGTGCCAGCAGTGACTCCTTCGGCAGGGGGAGTGAGCAGTTCTTC.

The chain has TRBV2 and TRBJ2-1; 13 positions agree with TRBD2. CDR1 and CDR2 from the germline V gene are SNHLY and FYNNEI. Trimming cost V 8 bases and J 7 bases; bases outside gene matches: 2. CDR3 length: 13 residues. CDR3 DNA sequence: TGTGCCAGCCGGACTAGCGGGGGTAATGAGCAGTTCTTC. Protein: CASRTSGGNEQFF.

This chain connects TRBV6-5 to TRBJ1-6, with D hard to call. This CDR3 region has 15 residues. Trimming stripped 0 bases from V and 7 bases from J, with 10 bases between. From germline, CDR1 is MNHEY and CDR2 SVGAGI. The CDR3 is CASSYSVTKNSPLHF. DNA for the CDR3: TGTGCCAGCAGTTACTCGGTAACGAAGAATTCACCCCTCCACTTT.

The V gene is TRBV10-3, the J gene TRBJ2-5, with D unclear. The CDR3 runs to 13 residues. The V end was cut by 0 bases, the J end by 5 bases, with 7 bases between. Germline CDR1 and CDR2: ENHRY and SYGVKD. CDR3 DNA sequence: TGTGCCATCAGTGAGTCGGCAGCGGAGACCCAGTACTTC. Residues: CAISESAAETQYF.

The chain is built from TRBV20-1 and TRBJ2-3; 8 bases match TRBD2. Germline assignment: CDR1 DFQATT and CDR2 SNEGSKA (reference sequence). The CDR3 extends over 16 amino acids. J was trimmed by 3 bases and V by 6 bases; bases with no gene match: 14. The CDR3 DNA reads TGCAGTGCGAGTAGGACTAGCATGCTTTGGACAGATACGCAGTATTTT. This codes for CSASRTSMLWTDTQYF.

This clonotype turned up a few times. The J gene is TRBJ2-1, the V gene TRBV7-9; 7 bases map to TRBD2. The CDR3 covers 13 residues. Germline V CDR1 and CDR2: SEHNR, FQNEAQ (reference sequence). Trimming removed 5 bases from V and 9 bases from J; junction bases left unmatched: 7. Here the CDR3 reads CASSPPGEGEQFF. The CDR3, as DNA: TGTGCCAGCAGCCCCCCGGGGGAGGGTGAGCAGTTCTTC.

This chain connects TRBV24-1 to TRBJ2-5; tentatively, D is TRBD1 or TRBD2 (5 bases each). The CDR3 has 15 amino acids. Between the trimmed V and J ends, which lost 4 bases and 5 bases, there was a span of 16 bases. Germline values: CDR1 KGHDR, CDR2 SFDVKD. CDR3 sequence (DNA): TGTGCCACCAGTGAACCGGGACCGTACCGGGAGACCCAGTACTTC. This translates into CATSEPGPYRETQYF.